These T cell receptor beta chains were read from a single sample in a study of T cells in Graves' hyperthyroidism and ophthalmopathy. MiXCR, run by TCRdb on the multiplex PCR reads, gives a single entry per CDR3 protein. The repertoire holds roughly 290,000 distinct CDR3 sequences, with about 14% as singletons. The source material was blood. Receptors were obtained from a woman between 25 and 40 years old with Graves' hyperthyroidism that later progressed to Graves' ophthalmopathy. Each CDR3 is given with its conserved first and last residue. The order of the fields is J gene, V gene, clone size, CDR3 protein. Not every row has a clone size; where given, it reads once, few, many or a size class.

j_gene: TRBJ2-1
v_gene: TRBV6-1
abundance: many
CDR3aa: CASSPTGTLYNEQFF

j_gene: TRBJ1-3
v_gene: TRBV29-1
abundance: few
CDR3aa: CSVFENTIYF

j_gene: TRBJ2-5
v_gene: TRBV6-5
abundance: many
CDR3aa: CASSYPRQGASQETQYF

j_gene: TRBJ2-7
v_gene: TRBV4-2
abundance: few
CDR3aa: CASSQDQAGLSYEQYF

j_gene: TRBJ2-1
v_gene: TRBV5-6
abundance: many
CDR3aa: CASSPPMDPMGNEQFF

j_gene: TRBJ2-5
v_gene: TRBV5-4
abundance: NA
CDR3aa: CASSSRTEYQETQYF

j_gene: TRBJ1-3
v_gene: TRBV6-1
abundance: many
CDR3aa: CASSLGRNTIYF

j_gene: TRBJ2-5
v_gene: TRBV9
abundance: NA
CDR3aa: CASSVGPTETQYF

j_gene: TRBJ2-4
v_gene: TRBV5-4
abundance: few
CDR3aa: CASIGGQENIQYF

j_gene: TRBJ2-6
v_gene: TRBV4-2
abundance: few
CDR3aa: CASSQEPWGNGANVLTF

j_gene: TRBJ1-3
v_gene: TRBV29-1
abundance: few
CDR3aa: CSVEKSSSGNTIYF

j_gene: TRBJ2-7
v_gene: TRBV7-9
abundance: many
CDR3aa: CASSLTPEGYEQYF

j_gene: TRBJ2-7
v_gene: TRBV5-1
abundance: few
CDR3aa: CANSFTGGRYEQYF

j_gene: TRBJ2-1
v_gene: TRBV2
abundance: once
CDR3aa: CASGLASTYNEQFF

j_gene: TRBJ1-1
v_gene: TRBV30
abundance: many
CDR3aa: CACSGTGVWEAFF

j_gene: TRBJ2-3
v_gene: TRBV13
abundance: many
CDR3aa: CASSLKLAGGTDTQYF

j_gene: TRBJ2-2
v_gene: TRBV15
abundance: many
CDR3aa: CATSRDPTSGSVGELFF

j_gene: TRBJ2-5
v_gene: TRBV6-1
abundance: few
CDR3aa: CASNEGQSNGETQYF

j_gene: TRBJ2-4
v_gene: TRBV5-6
abundance: many
CDR3aa: CASSHLWTGSFENIQYF

j_gene: TRBJ2-1
v_gene: TRBV4-3
abundance: few
CDR3aa: CASSQYRGGEQFF

j_gene: TRBJ2-1
v_gene: TRBV12-3/TRBV12-4
abundance: many
CDR3aa: CASSTSSGGFSYNEQFF

j_gene: TRBJ1-2
v_gene: TRBV25-1
abundance: NA
CDR3aa: CASSAPGTGGRTRGYTF

j_gene: TRBJ2-7
v_gene: TRBV5-4
abundance: NA
CDR3aa: CASSLQGAYERYF

j_gene: TRBJ1-2
v_gene: TRBV19
abundance: few
CDR3aa: CASSILSAGRGYTF

j_gene: TRBJ1-2
v_gene: TRBV20-1
abundance: many
CDR3aa: CSARDSGGRANYGYTF

j_gene: TRBJ2-7
v_gene: TRBV28
abundance: many
CDR3aa: CASSRTSGSVGYEQYF

j_gene: TRBJ2-7
v_gene: TRBV10-3
abundance: many
CDR3aa: CAISRGGQGEVSNEQYF

j_gene: TRBJ1-2
v_gene: TRBV18
abundance: many
CDR3aa: CASSLTGDSGYTF

j_gene: TRBJ2-1
v_gene: TRBV18
abundance: many
CDR3aa: CASSPGLALNNEQFF

j_gene: TRBJ2-1
v_gene: TRBV6-2/TRBV6-3
abundance: many
CDR3aa: CASRVGGSSYNEQFF

j_gene: TRBJ2-3
v_gene: TRBV30
abundance: NA
CDR3aa: CAWNLHGGNADTQYF

j_gene: TRBJ2-2
v_gene: TRBV2
abundance: many
CDR3aa: CASDDRKNTGELFF

j_gene: TRBJ2-3
v_gene: TRBV4-3
abundance: many
CDR3aa: CASSPTSVGDSTDTQYF

j_gene: TRBJ2-3
v_gene: TRBV7-8
abundance: many
CDR3aa: CASSLTRWSFTDTQYF

j_gene: TRBJ2-1
v_gene: TRBV28
abundance: many
CDR3aa: CASSGRTSGRLSGSYNEQFF

j_gene: TRBJ2-5
v_gene: TRBV20-1
abundance: NA
CDR3aa: CSADTSGGAGETQYF